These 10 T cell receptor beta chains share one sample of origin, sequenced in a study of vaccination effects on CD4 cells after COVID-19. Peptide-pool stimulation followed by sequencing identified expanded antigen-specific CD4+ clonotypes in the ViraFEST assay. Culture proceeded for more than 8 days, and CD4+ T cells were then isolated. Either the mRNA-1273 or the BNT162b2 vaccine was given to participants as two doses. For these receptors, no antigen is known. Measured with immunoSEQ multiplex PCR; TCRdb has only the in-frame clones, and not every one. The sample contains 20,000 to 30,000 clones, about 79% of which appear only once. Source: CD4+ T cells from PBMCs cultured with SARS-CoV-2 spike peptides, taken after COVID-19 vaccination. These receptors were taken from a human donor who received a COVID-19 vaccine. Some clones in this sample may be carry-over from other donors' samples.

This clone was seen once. CDR3: CASSFFDGGSGNTIYF. In DNA form, the CDR3 reads TGTGCCAGCAGTTTTTTTGACGGTGGCTCTGGAAACACCATATATTTT. J is TRBJ1-3 and V is TRBV28; D uncertain. Trimming took 3 bases from V and 0 from J, leaving 12 bases between them. Germline CDR1 is MDHEN and CDR2 is SYDVKM. The CDR3 is 16 amino acids.

The CDR3 bases are TGCGCCAGCTGCCCTGGTACGGGCCTCGTAAACTATGGCTACACCTTC. This encodes CASCPGTGLVNYGYTF. V gene TRBV4-3 combines with J gene TRBJ1-2; D not resolved. Trimming cost V 8 bases and J 2 bases, with 21 bases left between them. CDR1 and CDR2 from the germline V gene are LGHNA and YSLEER. The CDR3 runs to 16 residues.

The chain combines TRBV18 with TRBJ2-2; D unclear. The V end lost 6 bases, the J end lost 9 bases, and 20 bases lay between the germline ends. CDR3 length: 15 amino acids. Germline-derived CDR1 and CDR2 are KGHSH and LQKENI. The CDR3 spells CASSTISGADRELFF. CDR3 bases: TGTGCCAGCTCTACGATTTCCGGAGCCGACCGGGAGCTGTTTTTT.

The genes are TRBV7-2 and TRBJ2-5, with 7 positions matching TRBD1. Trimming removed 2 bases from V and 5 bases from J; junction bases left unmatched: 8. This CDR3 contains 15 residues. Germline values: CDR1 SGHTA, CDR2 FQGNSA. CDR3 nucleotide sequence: TGTGCCAGCAGCTTAACCCGACAGGGTGTGGAGACCCAGTACTTC. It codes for CASSLTRQGVETQYF.

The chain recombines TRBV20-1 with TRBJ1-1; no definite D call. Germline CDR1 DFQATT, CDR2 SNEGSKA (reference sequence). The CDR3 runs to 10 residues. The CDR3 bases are TGCAGGCCTCGGGTCGCTGAAGCTTTCTTT. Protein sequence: CRPRVAEAFF.

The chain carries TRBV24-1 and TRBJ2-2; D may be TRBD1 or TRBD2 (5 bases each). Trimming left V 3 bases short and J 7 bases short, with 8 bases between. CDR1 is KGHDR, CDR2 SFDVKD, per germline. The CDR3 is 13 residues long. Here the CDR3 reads CATSDPGGGELFF. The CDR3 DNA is TGTGCCACCAGTGATCCTGGGGGCGGGGAGCTGTTTTTT.

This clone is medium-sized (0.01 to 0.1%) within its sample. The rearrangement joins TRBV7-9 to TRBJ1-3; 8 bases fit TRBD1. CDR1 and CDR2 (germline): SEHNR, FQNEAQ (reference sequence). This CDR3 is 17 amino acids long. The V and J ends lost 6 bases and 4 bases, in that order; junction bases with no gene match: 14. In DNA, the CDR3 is TGTGCCAGCAGGGCAGGGGGCGCCGCTTCTCGAGGAAACACCATATATTTT. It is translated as CASRAGGAASRGNTIYF.

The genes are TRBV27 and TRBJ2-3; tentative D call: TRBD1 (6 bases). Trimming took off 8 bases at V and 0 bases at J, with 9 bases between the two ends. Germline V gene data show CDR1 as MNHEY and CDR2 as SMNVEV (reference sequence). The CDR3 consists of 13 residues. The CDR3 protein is CASRQASTDTQYF. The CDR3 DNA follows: TGTGCCAGCCGACAGGCAAGCACAGATACGCAGTATTTT.

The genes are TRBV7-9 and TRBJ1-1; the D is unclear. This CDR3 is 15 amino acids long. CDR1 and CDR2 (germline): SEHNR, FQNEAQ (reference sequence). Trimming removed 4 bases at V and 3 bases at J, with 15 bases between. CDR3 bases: TGTGCCAGCAGCTCCTCCCGCCAACGGGACACTGAAGCTTTCTTT. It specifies CASSSSRQRDTEAFF. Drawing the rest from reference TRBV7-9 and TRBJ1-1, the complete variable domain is DTGVSQNPRHKITKRGQNVTFRCDPISEHNRLYWYRQTLGQGPEFLTYFQNEAQLEKSRLLSDRFSAERPKGSFSTLEIQRTEQGDSAMYLCASSSSRQRDTEAFFGQGTRLTVV.

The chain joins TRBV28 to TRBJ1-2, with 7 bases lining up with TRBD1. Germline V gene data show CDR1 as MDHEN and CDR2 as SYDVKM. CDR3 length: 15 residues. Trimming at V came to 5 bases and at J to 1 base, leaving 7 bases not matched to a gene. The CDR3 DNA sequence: TGTGCCAGCAGTACCTCGACAGGGTTTAACTATGGCTACACCTTC. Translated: CASSTSTGFNYGYTF.